Each of the 14 T cell receptor beta chains below was sequenced from the same sample in a study of cytomegalovirus exposure and HLA in healthy donors. Primers: 60 Vbeta forward and 13 Jbeta reverse. Libraries were prepared by immunoSEQ multiplex PCR; TCRdb keeps only in-frame clonotypes and omits some of them. The sample lists 150,000 to 200,000 clones, roughly 8.7% occurring once. Material for sequencing was PBMCs. The receptors here all came from a woman in her thirties in good health and CMV-seropositive.

This sequence joins TRBV18 and TRBJ2-2; a weak D match, TRBD1 (8 bases). This CDR3 region has 16 residues. The germline CDR1 and CDR2 sequences are KGHSH and LQKENI. The ends were cut back, 2 bases at V and 3 bases at J, with 13 bases in the middle. CDR3 sequence reads: CASSPGQGGYTGELFF. CDR3 nucleotide sequence: TGTGCCAGCTCACCAGGACAGGGAGGGTACACCGGGGAGCTGTTTTTT.

This clone was picked up a small number of times. This chain uses TRBV6-5 with TRBJ2-7; D uncertain. The V gene lost 7 bases and the J gene lost 0 bases, with 7 bases spanning the gap. This CDR3 spans 12 amino acids. Germline V gene data show CDR1 as MNHEY and CDR2 as SVGAGI. The CDR3 sequence: CASTLSSYEQYF. In DNA, the CDR3 is TGTGCCAGCACCCTAAGCTCCTACGAGCAGTACTTC.

This clone has a handful of counts. CDR3 residues: CASSYRDSNTGELFF. Here the CDR3 DNA reads TGTGCCAGCAGCTACCGGGACTCTAACACCGGGGAGCTGTTTTTT. V and J are TRBV11-2 and TRBJ2-2; maybe TRBD2 (6 bases). CDR3 length: 15 amino acids. From germline, CDR1 is SGHAT and CDR2 FQNNGV. Trimming took off 4 bases at V and 2 bases at J, with 11 bases between the two ends.

The rearrangement links TRBV25-1 to TRBJ1-1; the D gene is possibly TRBD1 (5 bases). Trimming cost V 7 bases and J 6 bases, with 12 bases left between them. Germline CDR1 is MGHDK and CDR2 is SYGVNS. This CDR3 spans 12 amino acids. The CDR3 DNA reads TGTGCCAGCAAAAGGGGTTATGCTGAAGCTTTCTTT. Protein product: CASKRGYAEAFF.

This clone was observed a few times. V usage is TRBV7-6 and J usage is TRBJ2-3; TRBD2 is a possible D gene (5 bases). With 1 base removed from V and 4 bases from J, the gap between germline ends came to 12 bases. The germline CDR1 and CDR2 sequences are SGHVS and FNYEAQ. This CDR3 spans 15 amino acids. The CDR3 sequence is CASSLGASLADTQYF. The CDR3 DNA follows: TGTGCCAGCAGCTTAGGGGCTAGCCTCGCAGATACGCAGTATTTT.

The table lists this clone with a few counts. This chain uses TRBV15 with TRBJ2-7; D perhaps matches TRBD2 (6 bases). Trimming took off 8 bases at V and 0 bases at J, with 17 bases between the two ends. The germline gives CDR1 LNHNV, CDR2 YYDKDF (reference sequence). CDR3 length: 15 amino acids. The CDR3 spells CATSVRGGNSYEQYF. In nucleotides, the CDR3 is TGTGCCACCTCGGTGAGGGGCGGGAACTCCTACGAGCAGTACTTC.

This clone was seen a few times. This chain's CDR3 is CASSLDSLTQYF. Here the CDR3 DNA reads TGCGCCAGCAGCTTGGACAGCTTGACCCAGTACTTC. The chain employs TRBV5-1 and TRBJ2-5; D is unclear. Trimming took 0 bases from V and 7 from J, leaving 7 bases between them. The germline gives CDR1 SGHRS, CDR2 YFSETQ. This CDR3 comprises 12 residues. Complete variable domain (other parts from reference TRBV5-1 and TRBJ2-5): KAGVTQTPRYLIKTRGQQVTLSCSPISGHRSVSWYQQTPGQGLQFLFEYFSETQRNKGNFPGRFSGRQFSNSRSEMNVSTLELGDSALYLCASSLDSLTQYFGPGTRLLVL.

This clone has a handful of counts. The CDR3 coding sequence is TGTGCCAGTAGTATAGGGGACAGACTCTACAATGAGCAGTTCTTC. Translating gives CASSIGDRLYNEQFF. This chain joins TRBV19 and TRBJ2-1, with 7 bases that match TRBD1. The CDR3 totals 15 residues. CDR1 LNHDA and CDR2 SQIVND come from the germline V gene (reference sequence). V shed 1 base and J 3 bases; nucleotides not matched to a gene: 3.

The rearrangement links TRBV9 to TRBJ2-3; the match to TRBD2 covers 11 bases. Germline values: CDR1 SGDLS, CDR2 YYNGEE. V was pared by 1 base and J by 1 base, with 8 bases of the junction left unmatched. CDR3 length: 18 amino acids. CDR3: CASSVIAGGNYGTDTQYF. The CDR3 bases are TGTGCCAGCAGCGTAATAGCGGGAGGGAATTATGGCACAGATACGCAGTATTTT. Filled out from reference TRBV9 and TRBJ2-3, the complete variable domain reads DSGVTQTPKHLITATGQRVTLRCSPRSGDLSVYWYQQSLDQGLQFLIQYYNGEERAKGNILERFSAQQFPDLHSELNLSSLELGDSALYFCASSVIAGGNYGTDTQYFGPGTRLTVL.

The chain uses TRBV11-2 and TRBJ2-7, with 9 positions matching TRBD2. CDR1 and CDR2 from the germline V gene are SGHAT and FQNNGV. CDR3 length: 17 amino acids. With 0 bases clipped from V and 3 bases from J, the junction kept 9 bases outside the gene matches. This CDR3 reads CASSLDRGLAGSYEQYF. The CDR3 bases are TGTGCCAGCAGCTTAGATAGGGGCCTAGCGGGAAGCTACGAGCAGTACTTC.

This chain joins TRBV28 and TRBJ2-2; 9 bases fit TRBD2. The CDR3 loop spans 17 amino acids. Unmatched junction bases numbered 14, after V lost 7 bases and J lost 5 bases. Per the germline V gene, CDR1 is MDHEN and CDR2 is SYDVKM. DNA for the CDR3: TGTGCCAGCAACCTCCCCGGGACTAGCAGACGAACCGGGGAGCTGTTTTTT. The encoded protein is CASNLPGTSRRTGELFF.

This clone turned up a few times. CDR3 nucleotides: TGTGCCAGCAGCTTGGCCTTAGGGGGTCAACGGGCCTACGAGCAGTACTTC. Protein: CASSLALGGQRAYEQYF. This chain links TRBV5-4 with TRBJ2-7; tentatively, D is TRBD1 (6 bases). The CDR3 has 17 amino acids. The V gene's germline CDR1 is SGHNT and CDR2 YYREEE (reference sequence). The germline V and J ends were trimmed by 0 bases and 2 bases, with 18 bases remaining between them.

The rearrangement joins TRBV5-5 to TRBJ1-5; 10 nucleotides match TRBD1. Germline V gives CDR1 SGHKS, CDR2 YYEKEE (reference sequence). The CDR3 runs 14 residues. The J segment lost 6 bases and the V segment lost 6 bases, leaving 6 bases of the junction unmatched. The CDR3 sequence: CASNPGQGSQPQHF. The DNA for the CDR3 is TGTGCCAGCAATCCGGGACAGGGGAGTCAGCCCCAGCATTTT. The full variable domain, in which reference TRBV5-5 and TRBJ1-5 provide the parts outside the CDR3, is DAGVTQSPTHLIKTRGQQVTLRCSPISGHKSVSWYQQVLGQGPQFIFQYYEKEERGRGNFPDRFSARQFPNYSSELNVNALLLGDSALYLCASNPGQGSQPQHFGDGTRLSIL.

The chain carries TRBV5-1 and TRBJ1-4; the match to TRBD1 covers 8 bases. V gave up 4 bases and J gave up 6 bases; unmatched junction bases: 5. Germline V gene data show CDR1 as SGHRS and CDR2 as YFSETQ. The CDR3 runs to 14 residues. CDR3 in amino acids: CASSQDRVDEKLFF. The CDR3 bases are TGCGCCAGCAGCCAGGACAGGGTTGATGAAAAACTGTTTTTT.